What follows are 20 T cell receptor beta chains derived from one specimen sequenced in a study of blood T cell repertoires in COVID-19. Produced via immunoSEQ multiplex PCR; TCRdb's table is partial and in-frame only. The sample has about 200,000 clones; around 82% are singletons. Sequences were obtained from peripheral blood. The source is a woman aged 35 to 49 with active or convalescent COVID-19.

V gene TRBV18 combines with J gene TRBJ1-3; 7 nucleotides match TRBD1. This CDR3 region has 14 residues. CDR1 is KGHSH, CDR2 LQKENI, per germline. Unmatched junction bases numbered 3, after V lost 2 bases and J lost 5 bases. CDR3 coding DNA: TGTGCCAGCTCACCATCAGGGGGGCGAAACACCATATATTTT. It encodes CASSPSGGRNTIYF.

The chain uses TRBV5-1 and TRBJ1-4; D gene uncertain. Trimming took off 3 bases at V and 2 bases at J, with 8 bases between the two ends. The CDR3 totals 14 residues. Germline-derived CDR1 and CDR2 are SGHRS and YFSETQ. In DNA form, the CDR3 reads TGCGCCAGCAGCTGGGGAGGGACTAATGAAAAACTGTTTTTT. This codes for CASSWGGTNEKLFF.

The V and J genes are TRBV3-1 (or the pseudogene TRBV3-2) and TRBJ1-1; D may be TRBD1 (5 bases). Between the trimmed V and J ends, which lost 5 bases and 3 bases, there was a span of 13 bases. CDR1 and CDR2 (germline): LGHDT, YNNKEL (reference sequence). This CDR3 region has 14 residues. In DNA, the CDR3 is TGTGCCAGCAGCGGCTATAGGGGCGACACTGAAGCTTTCTTT. Translated: CASSGYRGDTEAFF.

CDR3 region: CASSEAAVYEQYF. The CDR3 DNA reads as TGTGCCAGCAGTGAAGCGGCTGTTTACGAGCAGTACTTC. The genes are TRBV2 and TRBJ2-7; D is undetermined. Trimming stripped 0 bases from V and 4 bases from J, with 7 bases between. The CDR3 is 13 residues long. Germline V lookup: CDR1 SNHLY, CDR2 FYNNEI.

This clone showed up just a few times. The chain recombines TRBV9 with TRBJ2-3; 10 bases fit TRBD1. Germline lookup yields CDR1 SGDLS and CDR2 YYNGEE. J lost 0 bases, V lost 4 bases, and 17 bases had no gene match. The length of the CDR3 is 20 residues. The CDR3 DNA is TGTGCCAGCAGCCTCCGCCCGGCCGGGACAGGGGCCCTTAGCACAGATACGCAGTATTTT. Its protein product is CASSLRPAGTGALSTDTQYF.

This clone is judged medium-sized. The CDR3 nucleotides are TGTGCCAGCAGCGGACATATGAACTATGGCTACACCTTC. Protein: CASSGHMNYGYTF. This chain uses TRBV7-9 with TRBJ1-2, with a weak D call TRBD1 (5 bases). V shed 5 bases and J shed 2 bases, with 9 bases lying between them. The CDR3 spans 13 residues. The germline V gene encodes CDR1 SEHNR and CDR2 FQNEAQ (reference sequence).

V usage is TRBV11-2 and J usage is TRBJ2-7; 14 positions match TRBD2. The trim removed 5 bases at V and 7 bases at J, leaving 19 bases unmatched. CDR3 length: 19 residues. Germline values: CDR1 SGHAT, CDR2 FQNNGV. CDR3 DNA sequence: TGTGCCAGCAGCCCGTTTCGTCCACCGGGACTAGCGGGAGAAGGGGAGCAGTACTTC. Translated: CASSPFRPPGLAGEGEQYF.

The V gene is TRBV7-3, the J gene TRBJ2-2; the D gene is possibly TRBD2 (5 bases). The CDR3 runs 16 residues. V was cut by 1 base and J by 6 bases, with 15 bases left in between. CDR1 and CDR2 from the germline V gene are SGHTA and FQGTGA. The CDR3 spells CASSLSRAGLAGELFF. Here the CDR3 DNA reads TGTGCCAGCAGCTTAAGTCGGGCCGGACTCGCCGGGGAGCTGTTTTTT. The entire variable domain, with the rest obtained from reference TRBV7-3 and TRBJ2-2, is as follows: GAGVSQTPSNKVTEKGKYVELRCDPISGHTALYWYRQSLGQGPEFLIYFQGTGAADDSGLPNDRFFAVRPEGSVSTLKIQRTERGDSAVYLCASSLSRAGLAGELFFGEGSRLTVL.

This chain connects TRBV14 to TRBJ1-2; TRBD1 is a possible D gene (5 bases). Trimming cost V 6 bases and J 7 bases, with 12 bases left between them. This CDR3 has 12 residues. CDR1 is SGHDN, CDR2 FVKESK, per germline. DNA of the CDR3: TGTGCCAGCAGTCCCAGACAGTCTGGCTACACCTTC. Translating gives CASSPRQSGYTF.

The chain employs TRBV10-3 and TRBJ2-7; the match to TRBD1 covers 10 bases. With 7 bases clipped from V and 3 bases from J, the junction kept 6 bases outside the gene matches. Germline loops: CDR1 ENHRY, CDR2 SYGVKD. This CDR3 has 14 residues. This chain's CDR3 is CAITPGQGSYEQYF. The CDR3 region has the DNA TGTGCCATCACCCCGGGACAGGGGAGCTACGAGCAGTACTTC.

The rearrangement uses TRBV11-3 and TRBJ2-7; perhaps TRBD1 as D (8 bases). The germline V gene has CDR1 SGHNT and CDR2 YENEEA. This CDR3 spans 16 amino acids. The V and J ends lost 3 bases and 0 bases respectively, with 15 bases between them. The CDR3 is CASSLGGTGYSYEQYF. Written as DNA, the CDR3 is TGTGCCAGCAGCTTGGGGGGGACAGGATACTCCTACGAGCAGTACTTC.

CDR3 sequence: CAISGLGSGGQREQFF. In DNA form, the CDR3 reads TGTGCCATCAGTGGACTGGGGAGCGGGGGGCAGCGGGAGCAGTTCTTC. The chain couples TRBV10-3 to TRBJ2-1, with 9 bases that match TRBD2. Trimming at V came to 4 bases and at J to 10 bases, leaving 14 bases not matched to a gene. The length of the CDR3 is 16 residues. Germline assignment: CDR1 ENHRY and CDR2 SYGVKD.

This clone was observed a few times. The chain links TRBV29-1 to TRBJ1-6; no firm D call. Trimming cost V 4 bases and J 14 bases, with 18 bases left between them. This CDR3 has 13 amino acids. Per the germline V gene, CDR1 is SQVTM and CDR2 is ANQGSEA. The CDR3 spells CSVVVAAEGALHF. The CDR3 nucleotides are TGCAGCGTTGTAGTGGCCGCAGAAGGAGCCCTCCACTTT.

This chain uses TRBV19 with TRBJ1-1, with 8 bases lining up with TRBD1. The CDR3 is made up of 13 amino acids. Germline V gene data show CDR1 as LNHDA and CDR2 as SQIVND (reference sequence). Germline trimming cut 4 bases from V and 5 bases from J; bases unmatched to any gene: 3. The CDR3 nucleotides are TGTGCCAGTAGTACAGGGGGCTGGACTGAAGCTTTCTTT. Protein sequence: CASSTGGWTEAFF.

This chain links TRBV11-2 with TRBJ2-7; TRBD1 aligns across 9 bases. This CDR3 has 14 amino acids. Germline V gene lookup returns CDR1 SGHAT and CDR2 FQNNGV. With V trimmed by 3 bases and J by 3 bases, 3 bases remained unmatched. The CDR3 loop is CASSLGTGLYEQYF. CDR3 DNA sequence: TGTGCCAGCAGCTTGGGGACAGGGCTCTACGAGCAGTACTTC.

This chain's CDR3 is CAWRDRTGDGYTF. In DNA form, the CDR3 reads TGTGCCTGGAGGGATCGGACAGGGGATGGCTACACCTTC. The chain employs TRBV30 and TRBJ1-2; TRBD1 matches at 9 bases. Per the germline V gene, CDR1 is GTSNPN and CDR2 is SVGIG (reference sequence). Trimming at V came to 3 bases and at J to 6 bases, leaving 5 bases not matched to a gene. This CDR3 comprises 13 residues.

The V gene is TRBV11-1, the J gene TRBJ2-3; a possible D gene is TRBD2 (6 bases). Germline CDR1 reads SGHAT; CDR2 reads FQDESV (reference sequence). The V gene lost 7 bases and the J gene lost 0 bases, with 14 bases spanning the gap. The CDR3 has 15 amino acids. The DNA of the CDR3 is TGTGCCAGCACTCCCCGGGGGAGGAGCACAGATACGCAGTATTTT. Protein: CASTPRGRSTDTQYF. The variable domain in full, completed from reference TRBV11-1 and TRBJ2-3, reads EAEVAQSPRYKITEKSQAVAFWCDPISGHATLYWYRQILGQGPELLVQFQDESVVDDSQLPKDRFSAERLKGVDSTLKIQPAELGDSAMYLCASTPRGRSTDTQYFGPGTRLTVL.

The J gene is TRBJ2-7, the V gene TRBV5-6, with 8 bases identical to TRBD1. The CDR3 spans 14 residues. Losses at the gene ends were 0 bases for V and 5 bases for J; bases not matched to a gene: 4. From germline, CDR1 is SGHDT and CDR2 YYEEEE. The CDR3 spells CASSLVGQGNEQYF. In DNA, the CDR3 is TGTGCCAGCAGCTTGGTCGGACAGGGAAACGAGCAGTACTTC.

The V call is TRBV6-1, the J call TRBJ1-5; D remains unclear. V gave up 2 bases and J gave up 3 bases, with 11 bases separating them. Looked up from germline, CDR1 is MNHNS and CDR2 is SASEGT. The CDR3 is made up of 15 amino acids. CDR3 coding DNA: TGTGCCAGCAGTGAACGCGGCAGCGCCAATCAGCCCCAGCATTTT. Translation: CASSERGSANQPQHF.

The J gene is TRBJ1-2, the V gene TRBV2; 10 positions match TRBD1. Losses at the gene ends were 6 bases for V and 7 bases for J; bases not matched to a gene: 8. This CDR3 has 14 amino acids. Germline-derived CDR1 and CDR2 are SNHLY and FYNNEI. CDR3 amino acids: CASSQTGGAFGYTF. CDR3 coding DNA: TGTGCCAGCAGCCAGACAGGGGGCGCGTTTGGCTACACCTTC.